One and the same sample provided the 19 T cell receptor beta chains below, sequenced in a study of blood T cell repertoires in COVID-19. Clones were sequenced by immunoSEQ multiplex PCR, and TCRdb holds only the in-frame ones, with some missing. The table includes about 98,000 clones, 70% to 85% detected once. Sequenced material: peripheral blood. All receptors come from a man between 65 and 85 years old with active or convalescent COVID-19.

The rearrangement joins TRBV5-4 to TRBJ1-1; a possible D gene is TRBD1 (5 bases). The CDR3 is 15 residues long. The V gene lost 0 bases and the J gene lost 2 bases, with 11 bases spanning the gap. Per the germline V gene, CDR1 is SGHNT and CDR2 is YYREEE (reference sequence). The CDR3: CASSLELTVNTEAFF. As DNA, the CDR3 is TGTGCCAGCAGCTTGGAGCTGACAGTTAACACTGAAGCTTTCTTT. The entire variable domain, with the rest obtained from reference TRBV5-4 and TRBJ1-1, is as follows: ETGVTQSPTHLIKTRGQQVTLRCSSQSGHNTVSWYQQALGQGPQFIFQYYREEENGRGNFPPRFSGLQFPNYSSELNVNALELDDSALYLCASSLELTVNTEAFFGQGTRLTVV.

In DNA form, the CDR3 reads TGTGCCAGCAGTGACAGGGGCGATGAGCAGTTCTTC. Amino acids: CASSDRGDEQFF. This chain links TRBV11-1 with TRBJ2-1; 8 bases agree with TRBD1. CDR1 is SGHAT and CDR2 is FQDESV in the germline V gene (reference sequence). The CDR3 extends over 12 amino acids. Germline trimming cut 6 bases from V and 8 bases from J; bases unmatched to any gene: 3.

This rearrangement joins TRBV9 to TRBJ2-3, with D unresolved. From germline, CDR1 is SGDLS and CDR2 YYNGEE. CDR3 length: 18 residues. Trimming took 0 bases from V and 2 from J, leaving 19 bases between them. The CDR3 sequence: CASSVEPLEAPYTDTQYF. In DNA, the CDR3 is TGTGCCAGCAGCGTAGAGCCTCTAGAAGCCCCATACACAGATACGCAGTATTTT.

V gene TRBV7-2 combines with J gene TRBJ2-5, with D perhaps TRBD2 (6 bases). The CDR3 runs 15 residues. Trimming removed 5 bases from V and 5 bases from J, with 18 bases in between. The V gene's germline CDR1 is SGHTA and CDR2 FQGNSA. The CDR3 protein is CASSVTAFGGETQYF. The CDR3 DNA is TGTGCCAGCAGCGTCACAGCCTTTGGGGGGGAGACCCAGTACTTC.

The V and J genes are TRBV6-1 and TRBJ2-1, with 9 bases fitting TRBD1. Germline V CDR1 and CDR2: MNHNS, SASEGT. The CDR3 runs to 15 residues. The trim removed 0 bases at V and 7 bases at J, leaving 4 bases unmatched. The DNA of the CDR3 is TGTGCCAGCAGTGAAGCCCGACAGGGGGGTAATGAGCAGTTCTTC. Translating gives CASSEARQGGNEQFF.

This clone was counted only a few times. This chain connects TRBV5-6 to TRBJ2-2, with TRBD1 identical over 7 bases. Trimming took 3 bases from V and 2 from J; bases not matched to a gene: 7. The CDR3 totals 16 residues. CDR1 is SGHDT, CDR2 YYEEEE, per germline. For the CDR3, the DNA is TGTGCCAGCAGCTCCTCCGGGACAGCAAACACCGGGGAGCTGTTTTTT. Translation: CASSSSGTANTGELFF.

This chain uses TRBV4-3 with TRBJ1-2; TRBD1 agrees at 7 bases. This CDR3 has 15 residues. Unmatched junction bases numbered 4, after V lost 3 bases and J lost 0 bases. The germline gives CDR1 LGHNA, CDR2 YSLEER. The CDR3 protein is CASSHLDRTNYGYTF. The CDR3 DNA reads as TGCGCCAGCAGCCACCTGGACAGGACTAACTATGGCTACACCTTC.

The rearrangement links TRBV6-5 to TRBJ1-2; no clear D. V lost 7 bases to trimming and J lost 9 bases, with 9 bases between them. There are 10 residues in the CDR3. Germline CDR1 and CDR2: MNHEY and SVGAGI. CDR3 in amino acids: CASNLESYTF. The CDR3 DNA reads as TGTGCCAGCAATTTAGAGAGCTACACCTTC.

The chain joins TRBV5-1 to TRBJ2-3; 7 bases agree with TRBD2. Germline lookup yields CDR1 SGHRS and CDR2 YFSETQ. V dropped 5 bases and J dropped 8; count of bases not matched to a gene: 2. The CDR3 totals 11 residues. The CDR3 DNA sequence: TGCGCCAGCAGGGGGGAGGGTACGCAGTATTTT. The encoded protein is CASRGEGTQYF.

This clone came up once. This chain joins TRBV25-1 and TRBJ1-6, with TRBD1 matching 8 bases. CDR3 length: 14 residues. After removal of 8 bases from V and 6 bases from J, the junction contained 6 bases not matched to a gene. CDR1 and CDR2 from the germline V gene are MGHDK and SYGVNS. Written as DNA, the CDR3 is TGTGCCAGCCGACAGGGGTCAACTAATTCACCCCTCCACTTT. Protein sequence: CASRQGSTNSPLHF.

The chain joins TRBV29-1 to TRBJ2-5; TRBD1 matches 8 bases. Germline assignment: CDR1 SQVTM and CDR2 ANQGSEA. This CDR3 is 13 amino acids long. The ends lost 6 bases at V and 5 bases at J; junction bases unmatched: 8. CDR3 bases: TGCAGCGTCCAAACAACAGGGGGGGAGACCCAGTACTTC. Translating it yields CSVQTTGGETQYF.

The rearrangement joins TRBV18 to TRBJ2-2; D might be TRBD1 (6 bases). Trimming left V 4 bases short and J 4 bases short, with 10 bases between. The CDR3 is 14 residues long. In germline, CDR1 is KGHSH, CDR2 LQKENI. CDR3 protein: CASSLDRSTGELFF. As DNA, the CDR3 is TGTGCCAGCTCACTCGACAGGAGCACCGGGGAGCTGTTTTTT.

The chain is built from TRBV7-2 and TRBJ2-1; TRBD1 agrees at 7 bases. The CDR3 is made up of 14 amino acids. Germline trimming cut 7 bases from V and 4 bases from J; bases unmatched to any gene: 7. CDR1 and CDR2 from the germline V gene are SGHTA and FQGNSA. As DNA, the CDR3 is TGTGCCAGCAACCCGGGACAGCAATACAATGAGCAGTTCTTC. The encoded protein is CASNPGQQYNEQFF.

Notes on this clone: Other DNA sequences in the sample encode the same CDR3. The V and J genes are TRBV19 and TRBJ2-5; D is uncertain. V gave up 3 bases and J gave up 4 bases, with 3 bases separating them. The CDR3 sequence is 11 residues long. Germline-derived CDR1 and CDR2 are LNHDA and SQIVND (reference sequence). The CDR3 here is CASSIRETQYF. CDR3 nucleotides: TGTGCCAGTAGTATTAGAGAGACCCAGTACTTC.

The CDR3 here is CASRDTSGGAIDNEQFF. CDR3 sequence (DNA): TGCGCCAGCAGGGACACTAGCGGGGGGGCCATTGACAATGAGCAGTTCTTC. The chain has TRBV4-1 and TRBJ2-1; TRBD2 matches at 13 bases. This CDR3 contains 17 residues. Germline CDR1 MGHRA, CDR2 YSYEKL. After removal of 6 bases from V and 5 bases from J, the junction contained 10 bases not matched to a gene.

The rearrangement joins TRBV4-1 to TRBJ2-7, with TRBD1 matching over 11 bases. Germline V gives CDR1 MGHRA, CDR2 YSYEKL. There are 17 residues in the CDR3. V was clipped by 0 bases and J by 3 bases; unmatched bases: 7. The CDR3 DNA reads TGCGCCAGCAGCCAAGATAGGGGGACAGGGGGGAACTACGAGCAGTACTTC. This codes for CASSQDRGTGGNYEQYF.

The V call is TRBV2, the J call TRBJ1-5, with no clear D. Germline V lookup: CDR1 SNHLY, CDR2 FYNNEI. This CDR3 has 14 residues. V was trimmed by 3 bases and J by 4 bases, leaving 10 bases between them. CDR3 bases: TGTGCCAGCAGTGAGCAAAGGAGTAATCAGCCCCAGCATTTT. Translation gives CASSEQRSNQPQHF. The full variable domain, in which reference TRBV2 and TRBJ1-5 provide the parts outside the CDR3, is EPEVTQTPSHQVTQMGQEVILRCVPISNHLYFYWYRQILGQKVEFLVSFYNNEISEKSEIFDDQFSVERPDGSNFTLKIRSTKLEDSAMYFCASSEQRSNQPQHFGDGTRLSIL.

This chain connects TRBV15 to TRBJ1-1; D is possibly TRBD1 (5 bases). The CDR3 is made up of 15 amino acids. CDR1 and CDR2 (germline): LNHNV, YYDKDF (reference sequence). With 0 bases removed from V and 4 bases from J, the gap between germline ends came to 12 bases. The CDR3 protein is CATSREWGRITEAFF. CDR3 coding DNA: TGTGCCACCAGCAGAGAGTGGGGGAGGATCACTGAAGCTTTCTTT. The full variable domain, in which reference TRBV15 and TRBJ1-1 provide the parts outside the CDR3, is DAMVIQNPRYQVTQFGKPVTLSCSQTLNHNVMYWYQQKSSQAPKLLFHYYDKDFNNEADTPDNFQSRRPNTSFCFLDIRSPGLGDTAMYLCATSREWGRITEAFFGQGTRLTVV.

This clone was detected only a few times. DNA for the CDR3: TGTGCCAGCAGCCCGGGGGGACAGGGACGGCAGCCCCAGCATTTT. It translates to CASSPGGQGRQPQHF. This sequence joins TRBV7-2 and TRBJ1-5; TRBD1 matches at 9 bases. The CDR3 is 15 residues long. Looked up from germline, CDR1 is SGHTA and CDR2 is FQGNSA. With 5 bases clipped from V and 7 bases from J, the junction kept 9 bases outside the gene matches.